The rows below give T cell receptor beta chains drawn from one sample of a study of shared clonotypes between healthy human individuals. Assay: immunoSEQ multiplex PCR; the TCRdb copy retains only in-frame clones and omits some. The sample shows roughly 500,000 clones, 90% to 97% of them seen only once. Sequences were obtained from naive CD4+ T cells sorted from blood. The receptors were gathered from a woman in her thirties in good health. Each CDR3 is given with its conserved first and last residue. D genes are given only for firm matches. Rows may omit the clone size; those that give it use once, few, many or a size class.

j_call	v_call	d_call	clone_size	cdr3_aa	cdr3_nt
TRBJ2-7	TRBV30	-	-	CAWSVQYEQYF	TGTGCCTGGAGTGTACAGTACGAGCAGTACTTC
TRBJ2-7	TRBV5-1	TRBD2	-	CASSGGGYEQYF	TGCGCCAGCAGCGGCGGGGGCTACGAGCAGTACTTC
TRBJ2-7	TRBV4-1	TRBD1	-	CASRATGGTYEQYF	TGCGCCAGCAGGGCGACAGGGGGGACCTACGAGCAGTACTTC
TRBJ2-7	TRBV14	-	-	CASSPSLSSYEQYF	TGTGCCAGCAGCCCCAGTCTAAGCTCCTACGAGCAGTACTTC
TRBJ1-1	TRBV23-1	TRBD1	-	CASGNTGDYTEAFF	TGCGCCAGTGGAAACACAGGGGACTACACTGAAGCTTTCTTT
TRBJ1-5	TRBV18	-	-	CASSQLGQLNQPQHF	TGTGCCAGCTCACAACTTGGACAGCTCAATCAGCCCCAGCATTTT
TRBJ1-2	TRBV30	-	-	CAWSGGDETGLLSYGYTF	TGTGCCTGGAGTGGCGGCGATGAGACTGGCCTTCTGAGCTATGGCTACACCTTC
TRBJ2-7	TRBV5-1	TRBD2	-	CASSDVAGGTEQYF	TGCGCCAGCAGCGACGTAGCGGGAGGGACCGAGCAGTACTTC
TRBJ1-2	TRBV27	-	-	CASSPQVPYGYTF	TGTGCCAGCAGTCCACAGGTCCCCTATGGCTACACCTTC
TRBJ1-1	TRBV7-2	-	once	CASSLVGHRMNTEAFF	TGTGCCAGCAGCTTAGTGGGACACCGCATGAACACTGAAGCTTTCTTT
TRBJ1-4	TRBV2	TRBD1	-	CASSGEGTGMKGLFF	TGTGCCAGCAGTGGAGAGGGGACAGGGATGAAAGGACTGTTTTTT
TRBJ2-1	TRBV28	-	-	CASSLPQAFNEQFF	TGTGCCAGCAGTTTACCCCAAGCGTTCAATGAGCAGTTCTTC
TRBJ2-7	TRBV19	-	-	CASSGSPYNEQYF	TGTGCCAGTAGTGGCTCCCCGTACAACGAGCAGTACTTC
TRBJ1-6	TRBV6-6	-	-	CASSYRTDNSPLHF	TGTGCCAGCAGTTACAGGACAGATAATTCACCCCTCCACTTT
TRBJ1-1	TRBV4-2	TRBD1	-	CASSPGQGTEAFF	TGTGCCAGCAGCCCTGGACAGGGCACTGAAGCTTTCTTT
TRBJ1-5	TRBV11-2	-	-	CASSSLQPQHF	TGTGCCAGCAGCTCCTTACAGCCCCAGCATTTT
TRBJ2-7	TRBV27	TRBD2	-	CASSLASGRPLSYEQYF	TGTGCCAGCAGTTTAGCTAGCGGGAGACCCCTCTCCTACGAGCAGTACTTC
TRBJ2-7	TRBV5-1	TRBD2	-	CASSLVSGSSYEQYF	TGCGCCAGCAGCTTGGTTAGCGGGTCCTCCTACGAGCAGTACTTC
TRBJ2-7	TRBV27	TRBD1	-	CASGTGSEQYF	TGTGCCAGCGGGACAGGGAGCGAGCAGTACTTC
TRBJ2-7	TRBV19	TRBD2	-	CASSPTTGGGYEQYF	TGTGCCAGCTCCCCGACTACGGGGGGGGGCTACGAGCAGTACTTC
TRBJ1-5	TRBV6-7	-	-	CASSYSPGAAGPQHF	TGTGCCAGCAGTTACTCCCCAGGGGCGGCGGGGCCCCAGCATTTT
TRBJ2-2	TRBV11-2	TRBD2	-	CASSLIARTSGRGGELFF	TGTGCCAGCAGCTTAATCGCCCGGACTAGCGGGAGGGGCGGGGAGCTGTTTTTT
TRBJ1-1	TRBV20-1	-	-	CSARDNTEAFF	TGCAGTGCTAGAGACAACACTGAAGCTTTCTTT
TRBJ1-4	TRBV27	-	-	CASSTRTHEKLFF	TGTGCCAGCAGTACCCGGACCCATGAAAAACTGTTTTTT
TRBJ1-1	TRBV28	-	-	CASSLLARAKAFF	TGTGCCAGCAGTTTATTGGCCAGGGCTAAAGCTTTCTTT
TRBJ2-7	TRBV7-9	TRBD1	-	CASSPTSTGVVFWVEQYF	TGTGCCAGCAGCCCCACCAGCACAGGGGTAGTGTTCTGGGTCGAGCAGTACTTC
TRBJ2-7	TRBV11-2	-	-	CASSGGLGGYEQYF	TGTGCCAGCAGCGGCGGACTAGGGGGCTACGAGCAGTACTTC
TRBJ2-1	TRBV2	TRBD2	-	CASSGLADEQFF	TGTGCCAGCAGTGGACTAGCGGATGAGCAGTTCTTC
TRBJ2-6	TRBV5-1	TRBD1	-	CASSLRDRGGSGANVLTF	TGCGCCAGCAGCTTGAGAGACAGGGGTGGCTCTGGGGCCAACGTCCTGACTTTC
TRBJ2-7	TRBV5-1	TRBD2	-	CASRTSGRNDEQYF	TGCGCCAGCAGAACTAGCGGGAGGAACGACGAGCAGTACTTC
TRBJ1-4	TRBV18	-	-	CASSHSGVANEKLFF	TGTGCCAGCTCACATTCGGGTGTGGCTAATGAAAAACTGTTTTTT
TRBJ1-2	TRBV4-1	-	once	CASSHTQASYGYTF	TGCGCCAGCAGCCATACGCAGGCGAGCTATGGCTACACCTTC
TRBJ2-3	TRBV6-5	TRBD2	-	CASSPTSGSTDTQYF	TGTGCCAGCAGTCCGACTAGCGGGTCCACAGATACGCAGTATTTT
TRBJ2-2	TRBV7-3	-	few	CASSALGLETGELFF	TGTGCCAGCAGCGCGCTGGGACTCGAGACCGGGGAGCTGTTTTTT
TRBJ1-5	TRBV5-1	-	-	CASSLASGVQPQHF	TGCGCCAGCAGCTTGGCCTCGGGGGTTCAGCCCCAGCATTTT
TRBJ2-1	TRBV5-1	-	-	CASSLIVNEQFF	TGCGCCAGCAGCTTGATAGTCAATGAGCAGTTCTTC
TRBJ1-4	TRBV19	-	-	CASSFGATNEKLFF	TGTGCCAGTAGTTTCGGGGCAACTAATGAAAAACTGTTTTTT
TRBJ1-2	TRBV6-5	TRBD1	-	CASSTRQGRDYGYTF	TGTGCCAGCAGTACCAGACAGGGGAGGGACTATGGCTACACCTTC
TRBJ2-2	TRBV18	-	-	CASSPDQGTGELFF	TGTGCCAGCTCACCGGACCAGGGCACCGGGGAGCTGTTTTTT
TRBJ2-1	TRBV7-2	-	-	CASSLFAEQFF	TGTGCCAGCAGCTTATTTGCTGAGCAGTTCTTC
TRBJ2-1	TRBV10-3	TRBD1	-	CAIRVDRGRDEQFF	TGTGCCATCCGAGTTGACAGGGGCAGGGATGAGCAGTTCTTC
TRBJ2-6	TRBV11-2	-	-	CASSLGTRAANSGANVLTF	TGTGCCAGCAGCTTAGGAACCCGGGCAGCCAACTCTGGGGCCAACGTCCTGACTTTC
TRBJ1-2	TRBV19	TRBD1	-	CASKGTGNYGYTF	TGTGCCAGTAAGGGGACAGGGAACTATGGCTACACCTTC
TRBJ2-1	TRBV7-2	-	-	CASRYRREYEQFF	TGTGCCAGCAGATACAGACGGGAGTATGAGCAGTTCTTC
TRBJ1-2	TRBV28	-	once	CASINNRIGGYTF	TGTGCCAGCATTAATAACAGGATCGGGGGCTACACCTTC
TRBJ2-7	TRBV29-1	-	-	CSVLASSHEQYF	TGCAGCGTACTGGCGTCTTCCCACGAGCAGTACTTC
TRBJ2-5	TRBV28	-	-	CASSNAPTRETQYF	TGTGCCAGCAGTAACGCCCCCACACGGGAGACCCAGTACTTC
TRBJ1-1	TRBV28	TRBD1	-	CASRPRGQGAGTEAFF	TGTGCCAGCAGGCCTAGGGGACAGGGGGCCGGCACTGAAGCTTTCTTT
TRBJ1-2	TRBV28	-	-	CASSLQTDYGYTF	TGTGCCAGCAGTCTGCAGACAGACTATGGCTACACCTTC
TRBJ2-7	TRBV6-4	TRBD2	-	CASSVGSGGSHEQYF	TGTGCCAGCAGTGTTGGGTCGGGAGGTTCCCACGAGCAGTACTTC
TRBJ1-5	TRBV5-6	-	-	CASSRQGRSHFNQPQHF	TGTGCCAGCAGTCGCCAGGGCAGAAGTCATTTCAATCAGCCCCAGCATTTT
TRBJ2-5	TRBV9	-	-	CASSVATGTPGQETQYF	TGTGCCAGCAGCGTAGCTACGGGAACGCCAGGGCAAGAGACCCAGTACTTC
TRBJ2-7	TRBV2	TRBD2	-	CASKPGTSGYFSYEQYF	TGTGCCAGCAAACCCGGGACTAGCGGGTATTTTTCCTACGAGCAGTACTTC
TRBJ1-4	TRBV25-1	-	-	CASRGLVATNEKLFF	TGTGCCAGCCGGGGGCTAGTTGCAACTAATGAAAAACTGTTTTTT